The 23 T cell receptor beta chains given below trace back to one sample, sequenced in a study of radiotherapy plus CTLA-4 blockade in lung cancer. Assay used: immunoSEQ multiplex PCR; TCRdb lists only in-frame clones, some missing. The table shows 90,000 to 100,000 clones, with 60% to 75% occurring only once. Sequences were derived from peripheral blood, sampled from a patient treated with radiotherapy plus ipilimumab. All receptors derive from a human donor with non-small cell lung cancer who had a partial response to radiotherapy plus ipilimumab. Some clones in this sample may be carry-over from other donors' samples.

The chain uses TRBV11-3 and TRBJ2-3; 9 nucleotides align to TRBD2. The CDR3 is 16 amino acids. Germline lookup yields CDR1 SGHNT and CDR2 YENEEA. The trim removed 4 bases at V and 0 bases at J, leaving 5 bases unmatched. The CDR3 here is CASSYFSGGSTDTQYF. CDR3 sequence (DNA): TGTGCCAGCAGCTACTTTAGCGGGGGTAGCACAGATACGCAGTATTTT.

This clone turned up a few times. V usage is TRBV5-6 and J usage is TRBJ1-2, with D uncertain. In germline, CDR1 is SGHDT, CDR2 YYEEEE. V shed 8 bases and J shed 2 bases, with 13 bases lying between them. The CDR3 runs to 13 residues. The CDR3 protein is CASTVTRNYGYTF. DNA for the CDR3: TGTGCCAGTACCGTCACGAGGAACTATGGCTACACCTTC.

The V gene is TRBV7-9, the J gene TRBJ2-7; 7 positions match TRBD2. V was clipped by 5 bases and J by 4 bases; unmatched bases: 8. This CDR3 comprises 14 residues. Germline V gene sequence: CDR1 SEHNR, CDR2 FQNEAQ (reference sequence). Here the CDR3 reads CASSRFWEGYEQYF. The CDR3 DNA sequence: TGTGCCAGCAGCCGTTTTTGGGAGGGTTACGAGCAGTACTTC.

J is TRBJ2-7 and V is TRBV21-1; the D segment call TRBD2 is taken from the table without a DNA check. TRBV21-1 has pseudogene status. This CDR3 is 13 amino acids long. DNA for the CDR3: TGTGCCAGCAGCAAAGCGAGAAGTTACGAGCAGTACTTC. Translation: CASSKARSYEQYF.

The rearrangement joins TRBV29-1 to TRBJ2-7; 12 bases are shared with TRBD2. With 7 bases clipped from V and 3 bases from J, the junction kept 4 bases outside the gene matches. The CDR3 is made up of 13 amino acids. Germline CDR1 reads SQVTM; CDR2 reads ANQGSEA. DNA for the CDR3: TGCAGCGCGACTAGCGGGAGTGGCTACGAGCAGTACTTC. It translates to CSATSGSGYEQYF.

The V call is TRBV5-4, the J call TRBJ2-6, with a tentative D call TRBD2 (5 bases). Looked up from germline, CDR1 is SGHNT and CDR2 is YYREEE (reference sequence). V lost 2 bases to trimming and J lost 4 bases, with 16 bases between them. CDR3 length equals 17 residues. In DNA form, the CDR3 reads TGTGCCAGCAGCTTAAGCGGAAGTCCGGCAGGGGCCAACGTCCTGACTTTC. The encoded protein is CASSLSGSPAGANVLTF.

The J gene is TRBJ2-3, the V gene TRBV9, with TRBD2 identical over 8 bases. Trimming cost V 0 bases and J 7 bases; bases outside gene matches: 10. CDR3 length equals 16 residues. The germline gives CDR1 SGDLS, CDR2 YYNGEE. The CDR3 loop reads CASSVASTSDGNTQYF. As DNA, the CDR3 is TGTGCCAGCAGCGTAGCATCGACTAGCGATGGAAATACGCAGTATTTT.

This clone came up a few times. The CDR3: CASSQSVQGFSGANVLTF. The CDR3 DNA reads TGCGCCAGCAGCCAAAGTGTACAGGGCTTCTCTGGGGCCAACGTCCTGACTTTC. J is TRBJ2-6 and V is TRBV4-3, with D possibly matching TRBD1 (6 bases). This CDR3 contains 18 residues. Deletions cut 2 bases from V and 0 bases from J, with 14 bases between. Per germline, CDR1 LGHNA and CDR2 YSLEER.

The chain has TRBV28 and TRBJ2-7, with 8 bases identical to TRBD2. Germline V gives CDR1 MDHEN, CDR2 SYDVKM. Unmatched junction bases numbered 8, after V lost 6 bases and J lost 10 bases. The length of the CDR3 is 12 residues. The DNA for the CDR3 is TGTGCCAGCAGCCCAACCGGGACTAGACAGTACTTC. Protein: CASSPTGTRQYF.

CDR3 protein: CASSLVLGTGMGYTF. CDR3 nucleotide sequence: TGTGCCAGCAGCTTAGTCCTGGGGACAGGGATGGGCTACACCTTC. This chain links TRBV7-9 with TRBJ1-2; 9 bases align to TRBD1. CDR1 and CDR2 from the germline V gene are SEHNR and FQNEAQ (reference sequence). V was clipped by 1 base and J by 8 bases; unmatched bases: 8. The CDR3 has 15 residues.

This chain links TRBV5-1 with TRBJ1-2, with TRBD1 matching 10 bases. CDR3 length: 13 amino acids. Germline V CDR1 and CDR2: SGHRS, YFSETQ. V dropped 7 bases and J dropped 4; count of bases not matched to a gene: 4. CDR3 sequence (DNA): TGCGCCAGCCGACAGGGGGCTGGCTATGGCTACACCTTC. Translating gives CASRQGAGYGYTF.

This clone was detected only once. The CDR3: CASSWDRDTEQYF. CDR3 bases: TGTGCCAGCAGCTGGGACAGGGACACTGAGCAGTACTTC. The chain employs TRBV7-9 and TRBJ2-7; TRBD1 matches at 9 bases. The CDR3 is 13 residues long. CDR1 is SEHNR, CDR2 FQNEAQ, per germline (reference sequence). The junction had 5 bases not matched to a gene; V was cut back by 4 bases and J by 7 bases.

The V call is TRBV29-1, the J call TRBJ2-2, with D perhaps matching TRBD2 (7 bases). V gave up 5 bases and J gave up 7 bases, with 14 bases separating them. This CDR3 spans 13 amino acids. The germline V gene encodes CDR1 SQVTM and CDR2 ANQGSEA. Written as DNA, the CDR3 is TGCAGCGTTCTGGGGGGGCATGGCGGGGAGCTGTTTTTT. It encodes CSVLGGHGGELFF.

The CDR3 protein is CAWEGVEEETQYF. DNA for the CDR3: TGTGCCTGGGAGGGGGTTGAAGAAGAGACCCAGTACTTC. The V and J genes are TRBV2 and TRBJ2-5; TRBD2 might be the D (7 bases). The CDR3 is made up of 13 amino acids. V was shortened by 11 bases and J by 3 bases, with 16 bases between the two germline ends. Germline V gene lookup returns CDR1 SNHLY and CDR2 FYNNEI.

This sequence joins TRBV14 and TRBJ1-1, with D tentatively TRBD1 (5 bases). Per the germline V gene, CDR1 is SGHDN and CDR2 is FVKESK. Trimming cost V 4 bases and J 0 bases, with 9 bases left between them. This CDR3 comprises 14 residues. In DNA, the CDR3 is TGTGCCAGCAGCCCGGGACTCATGAACACTGAAGCTTTCTTT. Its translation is CASSPGLMNTEAFF.

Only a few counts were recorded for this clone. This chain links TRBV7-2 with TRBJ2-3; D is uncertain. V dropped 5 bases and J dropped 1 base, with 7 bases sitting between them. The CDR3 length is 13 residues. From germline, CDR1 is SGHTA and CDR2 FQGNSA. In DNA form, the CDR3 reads TGTGCCAGCAGCCCGCCGGGCACAGATACGCAGTATTTT. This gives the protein CASSPPGTDTQYF.

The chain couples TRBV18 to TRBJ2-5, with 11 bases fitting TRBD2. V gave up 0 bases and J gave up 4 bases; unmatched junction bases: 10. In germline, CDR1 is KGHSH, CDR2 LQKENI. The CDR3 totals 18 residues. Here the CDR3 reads CASSPPIGTSGYRETQYF. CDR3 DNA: TGTGCCAGCTCACCACCGATAGGGACTAGCGGCTACCGAGAGACCCAGTACTTC.

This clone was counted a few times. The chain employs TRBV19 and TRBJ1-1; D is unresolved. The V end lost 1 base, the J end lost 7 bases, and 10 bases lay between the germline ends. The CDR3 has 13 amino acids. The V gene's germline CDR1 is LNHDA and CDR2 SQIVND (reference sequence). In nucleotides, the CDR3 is TGTGCCAGTAGTATAGGCTGGTACAATGAAGCTTTCTTT. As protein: CASSIGWYNEAFF.

This CDR3 is CASSLAGTTAYNEQFF. The DNA for the CDR3 is TGTGCCAGCAGCCTGGCCGGGACTACAGCCTACAATGAGCAGTTCTTC. The chain has TRBV13 and TRBJ2-1; 7 bases align to TRBD2. Germline V lookup: CDR1 PRHDT, CDR2 FYEKMQ (reference sequence). This CDR3 has 16 residues. V trimming: 5 bases; J trimming: 2 bases; junction bases outside the gene matches: 9.

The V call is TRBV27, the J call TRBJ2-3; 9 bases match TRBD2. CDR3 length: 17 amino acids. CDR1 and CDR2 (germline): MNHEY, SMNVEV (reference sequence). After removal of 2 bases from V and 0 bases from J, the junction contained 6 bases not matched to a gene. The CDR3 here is CASSLNSGSLSTDTQYF. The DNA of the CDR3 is TGTGCCAGCAGTTTAAATAGCGGGAGCCTTAGCACAGATACGCAGTATTTT.

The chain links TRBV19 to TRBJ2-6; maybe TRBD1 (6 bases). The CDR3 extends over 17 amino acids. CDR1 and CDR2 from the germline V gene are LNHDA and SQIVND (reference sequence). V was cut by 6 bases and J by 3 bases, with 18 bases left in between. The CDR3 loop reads CASSQPDRGFGANVLTF. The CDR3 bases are TGTGCCAGTAGCCAACCGGATAGGGGGTTTGGGGCCAACGTCCTGACTTTC.

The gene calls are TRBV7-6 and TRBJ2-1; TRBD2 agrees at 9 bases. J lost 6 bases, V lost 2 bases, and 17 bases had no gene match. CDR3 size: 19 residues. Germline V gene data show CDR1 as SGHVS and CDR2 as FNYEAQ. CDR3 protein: CASSLSRLLAGGPINEQFF. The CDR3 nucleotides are TGTGCCAGCAGCTTATCCAGATTGCTCGCGGGAGGGCCAATCAATGAGCAGTTCTTC.

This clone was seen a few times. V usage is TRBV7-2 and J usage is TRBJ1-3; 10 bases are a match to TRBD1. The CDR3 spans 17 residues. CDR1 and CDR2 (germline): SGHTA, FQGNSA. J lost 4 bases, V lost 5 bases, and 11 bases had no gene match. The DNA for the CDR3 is TGTGCCAGCAGCCCCAGGGGGACAGGGGTAACAGGAAACACCATATATTTT. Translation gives CASSPRGTGVTGNTIYF.